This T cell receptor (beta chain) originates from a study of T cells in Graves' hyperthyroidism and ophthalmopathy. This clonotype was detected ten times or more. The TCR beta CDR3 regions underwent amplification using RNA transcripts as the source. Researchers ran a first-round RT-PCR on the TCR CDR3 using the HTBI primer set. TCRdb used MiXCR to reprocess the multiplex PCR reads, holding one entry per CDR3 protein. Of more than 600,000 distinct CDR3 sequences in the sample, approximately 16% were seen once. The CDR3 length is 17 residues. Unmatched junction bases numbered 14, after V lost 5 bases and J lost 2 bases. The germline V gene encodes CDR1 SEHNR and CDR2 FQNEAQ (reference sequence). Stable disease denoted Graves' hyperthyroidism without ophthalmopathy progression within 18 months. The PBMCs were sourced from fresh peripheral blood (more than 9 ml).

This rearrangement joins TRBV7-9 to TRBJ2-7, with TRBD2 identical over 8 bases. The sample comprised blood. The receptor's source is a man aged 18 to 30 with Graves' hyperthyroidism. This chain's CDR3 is CASSPPPGGVPTYEQYF. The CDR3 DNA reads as TGTGCCAGCAGCCCACCCCCCGGGGGGGTTCCCACCTACGAGCAGTACTTC.